The rows below give T cell receptor beta chains drawn from one sample of a study of T cells in Graves' hyperthyroidism and ophthalmopathy. TCRdb passed the multiplex PCR reads through MiXCR, listing each CDR3 protein once. The table lists more than 300,000 distinct CDR3 sequences, roughly 13% of them singletons, with around a tenth in the top ten. The sequencing input was blood. These receptors came from a woman under 30 with Graves' hyperthyroidism. Each CDR3 is given with its conserved first and last residue. A D gene is named only where the DNA matches it firmly. Only part of the rows carry a size: once, few, many, or a class if the clone is expanded.

>TRBJ2-1|TRBD2|many|TRBV10-1
TGCGCCAGCAGTGAAGGACTAGCGGGGAGGGAGCAGTTCTTC
CASSEGLAGREQFF
>TRBJ1-2|.|.|TRBV7-9
TGTGCCAGCAGCTTAGGCAGGCCATATGGCTACACCTTC
CASSLGRPYGYTF
>TRBJ1-4|.|.|TRBV6-2/TRBV6-3
TGTGCCAGCACCCTCGTCGGTGAGGGTCGTGAAAAACTGTTTTTT
CASTLVGEGREKLFF
>TRBJ2-7|TRBD2|many|TRBV11-2
TGTGCCAGCAGCTTCGGGGGGGTCTACGAGCAGTACTTC
CASSFGGVYEQYF
>TRBJ1-2|.|many|TRBV12-3/TRBV12-4
TGTGCCAGCAGTTTAAGACAGTCGTCATATGGCTACACCTTC
CASSLRQSSYGYTF
>TRBJ1-5|.|.|TRBV19
TGTGCCAGTAGTCCTCCGGGGGGTTTAAATCAGCCCCAGCATTTT
CASSPPGGLNQPQHF
>TRBJ2-1|TRBD2|many|TRBV28
TGTGCCAGCAGTTCCGGGGGGGCCTCCTACAATGAGCAGTTCTTC
CASSSGGASYNEQFF
>TRBJ2-3|.|many|TRBV28
TGTGCCAGCAGTTCCCCCCCACAGCACACAGATACGCAGTATTTT
CASSSPPQHTDTQYF
>TRBJ1-6|.|.|TRBV15
TGTGCCACCAGCGACGGGTACTATTCACCCCTCCACTTT
CATSDGYYSPLHF
>TRBJ2-2|.|many|TRBV5-1
TGCGCCAGCAGCTTGGGGGCAATACTAAACACCGGGGAGCTGTTTTTT
CASSLGAILNTGELFF
>TRBJ1-2|.|many|TRBV27
TGTGCCAGCAGTTTCCACTCGACCCGGGAGTATGGCTACACCTTC
CASSFHSTREYGYTF
>TRBJ2-3|.|few|TRBV4-1
TGCGCCAGCAACCAAGATCATAGATTAGGAGATACGCAGTATTTT
CASNQDHRLGDTQYF
>TRBJ2-7|.|few|TRBV5-5
TGTGCCAGCAGCCTAAATTCCGCAGTGGCCTACGAGCAGTACTTC
CASSLNSAVAYEQYF
>TRBJ2-7|.|.|TRBV6-1
TGTGCCAGCAGTGAATATCCGAAAATGGAGCAGTACTTC
CASSEYPKMEQYF
>TRBJ2-3|TRBD2|.|TRBV5-1
TGCGCCAGCAGCTTGGGACTAGCGGGGGGGTTTACTAGCACAGATACGCAGTATTTT
CASSLGLAGGFTSTDTQYF
>TRBJ2-1|.|.|TRBV7-9
TGTGCCAGCAGCTTAGGAGGTAGCGGATCCTACAATGAGCAGTTCTTC
CASSLGGSGSYNEQFF
>TRBJ1-2|.|many|TRBV30
TGTGCCTGGAGTCGACAGTCAGGCTACACCTTC
CAWSRQSGYTF
>TRBJ2-1|.|many|TRBV15
TGTGCCACCAGCAGTCCGGAGGGGGTTTACAATGAGCAGTTCTTC
CATSSPEGVYNEQFF
>TRBJ2-1|TRBD1|.|TRBV19
TGTGCCAGTAGTGGTGCGGGACAGGGGATATACAATGAGCAGTTCTTC
CASSGAGQGIYNEQFF
>TRBJ1-2|.|many|TRBV5-1
TGCGCCAGCCAGCCCCGCCCTTACGACAGCTATGGCTACACCTTC
CASQPRPYDSYGYTF
>TRBJ1-2|.|many|TRBV4-2
TGTGCCAGCAGCCAAGGGGCCTCCGCAACCCGCGGCTACACCTTC
CASSQGASATRGYTF
>TRBJ1-2|.|.|TRBV14
TGTGCCAACAGCCAAGAAGGGGTCTCCGGCTACACCTTC
CANSQEGVSGYTF
>TRBJ1-2|.|.|TRBV3-1
TGTGCCAGCAGCCAAGTTGCTCACAATGGCTACACCTTC
CASSQVAHNGYTF
>TRBJ1-1|.|many|TRBV2
TGTGCCAGCACCGAAACGGGACTCACCGCGACTTTCTTT
CASTETGLTATFF
>TRBJ1-2|.|many|TRBV29-1
TGCAGCGTGGGACTCGGAGCTAACTATGGCTACACCTTC
CSVGLGANYGYTF
>TRBJ1-1|.|many|TRBV30
TGTGCCTGGACCCCCGGATGGACTGAAGCTTTCTTT
CAWTPGWTEAFF
>TRBJ1-4|.|few|TRBV7-2
TGTGCCAGCAGCCAACGGCCTAGCAATGAAAAACTGTTTTTT
CASSQRPSNEKLFF